This record concerns one T cell receptor beta chain sequence. Trimming cost V 2 bases and J 0 bases, with 14 bases left between them. CDR3 length: 17 amino acids. Germline V gives CDR1 MGHDK, CDR2 SYGVNS. Libraries were prepared by immunoSEQ multiplex PCR; TCRdb keeps only in-frame clonotypes and omits some of them. The sample records 20,000 to 25,000 clones, 70% to 90% being singletons. This specimen belongs to a study of T cells in localized non-small cell lung cancer. The material was peripheral blood, obtained before any cancer treatment. The sequence was obtained from a male donor at least 60 years old with stage I lung adenocarcinoma. The J gene is TRBJ2-1, the V gene TRBV25-1, with D possibly TRBD2 on 5 matching bases. The CDR3 region is CASSEEEERISYNEQFF. In nucleotides, the CDR3 is TGTGCCAGCAGTGAAGAAGAGGAGCGGATCTCCTACAATGAGCAGTTCTTC.